This TCR beta chain derives from a study of regulatory T cells in long-lasting Graves disease. Overall study: Persistence in Graves' disease denoted antithyroid drug use beyond 5 years alongside positive TSH receptor antibodies.

This clonotype was detected only a few times. Its antigen is as yet unknown. The CDR3 consists of 14 residues. J gave up 5 bases and V 4 bases, and 7 bases lay outside the gene matches. Germline CDR1 is KGHDR and CDR2 is SFDVKD. Study observations and caveats: Patients with persistent disease showed a bias toward TRBV28, TRBJ1-2 and TRBJ2-5.

CDR3-region Arm-PCR and iRepertoire HTBI primers produced the TCR beta libraries. TCRdb re-called the multiplex PCR reads with MiXCR, one entry per CDR3 protein. The sample lists hundreds of thousands of distinct CDR3 sequences, 20% to 25% seen once, with under 15% in the top ten. Time point: persistent/refractory GD, antithyroid drugs over 5 years with positive TRAb. The TCR library was prepared using RNA isolated from PBMCs. The authors drew approximately 9 milliliters of peripheral blood into EDTA tubes. This TCR was recovered from a female donor with Graves disease. This sample comprised peripheral blood mononuclear cells (PBMCs), obtained when the disease was refractory, from a patient treated with antithyroid drugs. This chain uses TRBV24-1 with TRBJ2-7; 7 bases agree with TRBD2. CDR3 bases: TGTGCCACCAGTGACCCCAGACTAGCCGACGAGCAGTACTTC. Translation: CATSDPRLADEQYF.